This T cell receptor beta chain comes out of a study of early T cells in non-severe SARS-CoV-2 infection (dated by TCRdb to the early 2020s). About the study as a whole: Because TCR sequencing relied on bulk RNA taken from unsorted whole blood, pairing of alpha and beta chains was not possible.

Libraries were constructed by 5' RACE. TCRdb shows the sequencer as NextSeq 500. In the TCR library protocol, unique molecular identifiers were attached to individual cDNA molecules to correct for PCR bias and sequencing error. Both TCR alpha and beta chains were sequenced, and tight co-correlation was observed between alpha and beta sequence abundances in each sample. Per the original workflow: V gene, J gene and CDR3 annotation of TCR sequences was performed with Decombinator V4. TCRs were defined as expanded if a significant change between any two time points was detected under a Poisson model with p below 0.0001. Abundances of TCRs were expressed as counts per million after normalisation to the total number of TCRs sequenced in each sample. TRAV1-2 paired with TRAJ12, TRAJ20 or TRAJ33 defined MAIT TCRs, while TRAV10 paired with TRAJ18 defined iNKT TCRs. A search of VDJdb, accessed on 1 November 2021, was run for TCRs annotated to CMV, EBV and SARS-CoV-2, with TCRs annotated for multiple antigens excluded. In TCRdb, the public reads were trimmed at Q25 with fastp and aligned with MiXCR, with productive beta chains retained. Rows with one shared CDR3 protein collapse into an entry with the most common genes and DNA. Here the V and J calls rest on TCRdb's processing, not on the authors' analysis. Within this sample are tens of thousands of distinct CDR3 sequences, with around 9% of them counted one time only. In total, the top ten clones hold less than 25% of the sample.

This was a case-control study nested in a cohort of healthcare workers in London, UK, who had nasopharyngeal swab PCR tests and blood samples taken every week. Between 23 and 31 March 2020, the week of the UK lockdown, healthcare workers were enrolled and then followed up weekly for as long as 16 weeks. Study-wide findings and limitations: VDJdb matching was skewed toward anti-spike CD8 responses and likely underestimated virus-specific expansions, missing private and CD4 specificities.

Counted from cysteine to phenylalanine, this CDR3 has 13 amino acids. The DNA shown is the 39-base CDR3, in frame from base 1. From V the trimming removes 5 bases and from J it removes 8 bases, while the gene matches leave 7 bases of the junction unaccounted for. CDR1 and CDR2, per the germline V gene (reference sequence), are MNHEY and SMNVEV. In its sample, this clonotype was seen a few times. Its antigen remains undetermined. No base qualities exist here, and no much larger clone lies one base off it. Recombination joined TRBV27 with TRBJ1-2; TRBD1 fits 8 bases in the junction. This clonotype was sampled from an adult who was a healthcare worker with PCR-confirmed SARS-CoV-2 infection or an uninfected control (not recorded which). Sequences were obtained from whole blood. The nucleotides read TGTGCCAGCAGTCCGGACAGGGTTTACGGCTACACCTTC. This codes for CASSPDRVYGYTF.